This record looks at one T cell receptor (beta chain) sequence and its context. The antigen remains unidentified. These data originate in a study of T cells in Graves' hyperthyroidism and ophthalmopathy. Exclusion followed for patients with uncontrolled infection, other autoimmune disease, pregnancy or lactation. The diagnostic basis comprised clinical symptoms, serum thyroxine and TRAb, thyroid ultrasound and orbital computed tomography. Amplified TCR beta CDR3 regions came from RNA transcripts. An initial round of RT-PCR targeting the TCR CDR3 relied on the HTBI primer set. TCRdb ran MiXCR on the multiplex PCR reads and lists one entry per CDR3 protein. The sample consists of more than 550,000 distinct CDR3 sequences, 45% of them appearing once. Germline assignment: CDR1 SGHTA and CDR2 FQGNSA. The CDR3 totals 16 residues. After removal of 5 bases from V and 7 bases from J, the junction contained 16 bases not matched to a gene.

Study-level findings and limits: Ophthalmopathy was separated from stable hyperthyroidism by a 13 V-J model.

The TCR sequence derives from an adult man with Graves' disease, either hyperthyroidism or ophthalmopathy (not recorded which). The chain uses TRBV7-2 and TRBJ1-1; 7 bases align to TRBD1. Material: peripheral blood or thyroid tissue (not recorded which). CDR3 residues: CASSQDWHQGEGEAFF. The CDR3 DNA reads TGTGCCAGCAGCCAAGATTGGCATCAGGGGGAAGGTGAAGCTTTCTTT.